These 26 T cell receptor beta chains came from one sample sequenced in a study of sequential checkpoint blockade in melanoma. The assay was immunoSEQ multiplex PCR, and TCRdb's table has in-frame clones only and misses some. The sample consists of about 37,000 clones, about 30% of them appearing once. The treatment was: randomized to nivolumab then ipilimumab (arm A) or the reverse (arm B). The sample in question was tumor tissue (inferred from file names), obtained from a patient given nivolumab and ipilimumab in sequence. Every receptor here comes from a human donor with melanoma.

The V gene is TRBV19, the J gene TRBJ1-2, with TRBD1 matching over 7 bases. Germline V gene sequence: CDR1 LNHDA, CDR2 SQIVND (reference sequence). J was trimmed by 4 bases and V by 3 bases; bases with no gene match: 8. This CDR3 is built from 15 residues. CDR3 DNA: TGTGCCAGTAGTATCGAGGACAGGCACCCCTATGGCTACACCTTC. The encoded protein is CASSIEDRHPYGYTF.

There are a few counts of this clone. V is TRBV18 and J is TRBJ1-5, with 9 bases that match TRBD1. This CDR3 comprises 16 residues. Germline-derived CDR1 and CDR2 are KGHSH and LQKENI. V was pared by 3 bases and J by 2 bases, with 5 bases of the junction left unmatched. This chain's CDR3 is CASSPPDRGGNQPQHF. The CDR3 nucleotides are TGTGCCAGCTCACCTCCAGACAGGGGGGGCAATCAGCCCCAGCATTTT.

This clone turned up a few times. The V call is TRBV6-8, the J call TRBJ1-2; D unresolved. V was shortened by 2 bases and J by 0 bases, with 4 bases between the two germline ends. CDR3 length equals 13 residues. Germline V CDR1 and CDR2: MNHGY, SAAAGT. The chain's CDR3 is CASSYGTNYGYTF. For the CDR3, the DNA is TGTGCCAGCAGTTACGGCACTAACTATGGCTACACCTTC.

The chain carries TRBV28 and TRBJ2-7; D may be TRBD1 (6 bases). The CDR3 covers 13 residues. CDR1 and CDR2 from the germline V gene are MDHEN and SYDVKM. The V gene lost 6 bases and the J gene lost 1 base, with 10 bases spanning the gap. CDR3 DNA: TGTGCCAGCAGCTCGGACAGTTCCTACGAGCAGTACTTC. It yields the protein CASSSDSSYEQYF.

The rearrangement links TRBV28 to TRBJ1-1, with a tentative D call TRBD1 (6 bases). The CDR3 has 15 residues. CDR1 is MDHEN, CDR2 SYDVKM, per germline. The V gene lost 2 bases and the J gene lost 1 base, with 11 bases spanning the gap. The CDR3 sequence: CASSLTGISNTEAFF. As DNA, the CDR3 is TGTGCCAGCAGTTTAACAGGGATCTCGAACACTGAAGCTTTCTTT.

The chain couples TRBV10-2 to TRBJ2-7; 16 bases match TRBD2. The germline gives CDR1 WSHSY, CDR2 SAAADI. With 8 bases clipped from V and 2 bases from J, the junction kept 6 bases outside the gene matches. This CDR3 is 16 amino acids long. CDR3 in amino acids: CASLAGTSGGAYEQYF. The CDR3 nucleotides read TGCGCCAGCCTGGCGGGGACTAGCGGGGGGGCCTACGAGCAGTACTTC.

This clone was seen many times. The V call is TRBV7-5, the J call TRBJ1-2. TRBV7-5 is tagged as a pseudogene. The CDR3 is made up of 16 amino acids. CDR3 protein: CASSLNGGEGAYGYTF. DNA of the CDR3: TGTGCCAGCAGCTTAAACGGGGGCGAAGGGGCGTATGGCTACACCTTC.

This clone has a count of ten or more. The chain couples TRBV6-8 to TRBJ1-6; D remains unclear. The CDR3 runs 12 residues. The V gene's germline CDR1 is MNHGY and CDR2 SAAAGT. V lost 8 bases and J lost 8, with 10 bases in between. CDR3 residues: CASRGTDSPLHF. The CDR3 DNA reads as TGTGCCAGCCGAGGAACAGATTCACCCCTCCACTTT.

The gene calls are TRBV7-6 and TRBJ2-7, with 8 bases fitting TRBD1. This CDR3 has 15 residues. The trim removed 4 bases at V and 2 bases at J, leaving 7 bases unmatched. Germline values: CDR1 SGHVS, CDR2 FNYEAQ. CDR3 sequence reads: CASSSSLGQAYEQYF. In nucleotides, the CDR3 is TGTGCCAGCAGCTCCAGCTTGGGACAGGCCTACGAGCAGTACTTC.

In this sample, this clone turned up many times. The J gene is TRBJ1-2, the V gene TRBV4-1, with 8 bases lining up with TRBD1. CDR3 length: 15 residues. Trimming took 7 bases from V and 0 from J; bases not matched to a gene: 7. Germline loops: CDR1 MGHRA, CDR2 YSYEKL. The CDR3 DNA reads TGCGCCAGCACCCACGACAGGGGAGCTAACTATGGCTACACCTTC. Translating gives CASTHDRGANYGYTF.

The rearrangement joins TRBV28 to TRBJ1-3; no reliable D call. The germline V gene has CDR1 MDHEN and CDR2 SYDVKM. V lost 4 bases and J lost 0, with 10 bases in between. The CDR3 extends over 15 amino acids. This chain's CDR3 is CASSSFRTSGNTIYF. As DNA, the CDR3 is TGTGCCAGCAGTTCCTTTAGAACCTCTGGAAACACCATATATTTT.

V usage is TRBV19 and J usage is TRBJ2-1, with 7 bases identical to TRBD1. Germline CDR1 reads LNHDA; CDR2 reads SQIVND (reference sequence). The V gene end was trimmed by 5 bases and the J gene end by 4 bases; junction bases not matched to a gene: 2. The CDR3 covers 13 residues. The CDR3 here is CASSWDSYNEQFF. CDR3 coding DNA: TGTGCCAGTAGTTGGGACAGTTACAATGAGCAGTTCTTC.

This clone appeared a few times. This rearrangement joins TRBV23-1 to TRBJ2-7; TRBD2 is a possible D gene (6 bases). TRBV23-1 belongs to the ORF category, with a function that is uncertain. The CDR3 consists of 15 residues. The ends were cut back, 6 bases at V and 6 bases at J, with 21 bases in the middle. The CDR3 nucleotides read TGCGCCAGCAGCCAAGCCGGGGGTACCCCGGGCGAGCAGTACTTC. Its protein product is CASSQAGGTPGEQYF.

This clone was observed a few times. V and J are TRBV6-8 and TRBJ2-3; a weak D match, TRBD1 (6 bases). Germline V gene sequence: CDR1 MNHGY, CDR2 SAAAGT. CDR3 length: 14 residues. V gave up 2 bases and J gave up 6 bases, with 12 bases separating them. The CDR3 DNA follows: TGTGCCAGCAGTTACGGTGGGGGCAGGGATACGCAGTATTTT. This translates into CASSYGGGRDTQYF.

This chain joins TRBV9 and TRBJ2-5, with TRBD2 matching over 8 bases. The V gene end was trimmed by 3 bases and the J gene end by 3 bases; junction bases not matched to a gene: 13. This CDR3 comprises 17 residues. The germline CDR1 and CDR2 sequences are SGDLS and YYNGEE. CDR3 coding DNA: TGTGCCAGCAGCGGGATGGGCCCGCGGGGGGTTAAAGAGACCCAGTACTTC. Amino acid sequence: CASSGMGPRGVKETQYF.

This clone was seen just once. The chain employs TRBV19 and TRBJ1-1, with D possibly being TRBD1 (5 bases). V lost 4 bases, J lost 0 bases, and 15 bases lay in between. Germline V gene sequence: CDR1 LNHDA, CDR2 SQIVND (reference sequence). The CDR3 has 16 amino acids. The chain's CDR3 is CASSTYSGTMNTEAFF. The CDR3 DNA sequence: TGTGCCAGTAGTACCTATTCCGGGACTATGAACACTGAAGCTTTCTTT.

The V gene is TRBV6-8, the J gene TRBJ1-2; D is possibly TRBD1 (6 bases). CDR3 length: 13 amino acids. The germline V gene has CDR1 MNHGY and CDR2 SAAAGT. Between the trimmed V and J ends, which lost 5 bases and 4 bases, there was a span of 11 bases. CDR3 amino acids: CASSRTVTYGYTF. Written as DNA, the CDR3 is TGTGCCAGCAGTCGGACAGTTACCTATGGCTACACCTTC.

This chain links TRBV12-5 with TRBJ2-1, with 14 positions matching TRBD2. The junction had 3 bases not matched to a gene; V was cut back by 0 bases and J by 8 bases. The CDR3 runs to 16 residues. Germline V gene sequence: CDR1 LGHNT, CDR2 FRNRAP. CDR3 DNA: TGTGCTAGTGGTTTGGTAGGACTAGCGGGAGGAGATGAGCAGTTCTTC. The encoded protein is CASGLVGLAGGDEQFF.

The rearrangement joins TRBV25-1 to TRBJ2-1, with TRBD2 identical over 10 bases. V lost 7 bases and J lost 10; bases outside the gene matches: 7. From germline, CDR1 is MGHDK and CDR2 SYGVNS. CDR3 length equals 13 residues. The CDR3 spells CASTSGTSVEQFF. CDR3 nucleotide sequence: TGTGCCAGCACCTCCGGGACTAGCGTCGAGCAGTTCTTC.

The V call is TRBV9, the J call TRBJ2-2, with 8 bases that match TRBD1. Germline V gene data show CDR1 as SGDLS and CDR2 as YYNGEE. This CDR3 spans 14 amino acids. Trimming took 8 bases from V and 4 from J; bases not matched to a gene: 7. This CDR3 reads CASEGQGRTGELFF. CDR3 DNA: TGTGCCAGTGAAGGACAGGGCCGCACCGGGGAGCTGTTTTTT.

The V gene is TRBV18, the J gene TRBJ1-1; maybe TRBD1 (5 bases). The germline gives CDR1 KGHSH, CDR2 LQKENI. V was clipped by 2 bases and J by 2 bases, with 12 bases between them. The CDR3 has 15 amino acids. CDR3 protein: CASSPKRDSNTEAFF. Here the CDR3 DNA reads TGTGCCAGCTCACCAAAGAGAGACAGTAACACTGAAGCTTTCTTT. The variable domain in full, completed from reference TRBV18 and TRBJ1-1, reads NAGVMQNPRHLVRRRGQEARLRCSPMKGHSHVYWYRQLPEEGLKFMVYLQKENIIDESGMPKERFSAEFPKEGPSILRIQQVVRGDSAAYFCASSPKRDSNTEAFFGQGTRLTVV.

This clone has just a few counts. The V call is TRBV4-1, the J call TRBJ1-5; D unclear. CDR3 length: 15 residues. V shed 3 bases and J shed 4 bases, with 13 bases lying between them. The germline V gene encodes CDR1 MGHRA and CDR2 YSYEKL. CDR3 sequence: CASSQVGSLNQPQHF. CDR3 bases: TGCGCCAGCAGCCAGGTGGGCTCGCTTAATCAGCCCCAGCATTTT.

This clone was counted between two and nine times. The CDR3 DNA is TGTGCCAGCAGCGTAGGGGCAGCCCTGAACACCGGGGAGCTGTTTTTT. Translated, it gives CASSVGAALNTGELFF. V gene TRBV9 combines with J gene TRBJ2-2; D gene unclear. The CDR3 is 16 residues long. V was shortened by 0 bases and J by 1 base, with 10 bases between the two germline ends. Germline V CDR1 and CDR2: SGDLS, YYNGEE.

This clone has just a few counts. The CDR3, as DNA: TGTGCCAGCAGCACGGACAGCCCGAGGACCCAGTACTTC. This sequence encodes CASSTDSPRTQYF. V is TRBV6-8 and J is TRBJ2-5; D perhaps matches TRBD1 (6 bases). This CDR3 region has 13 residues. Germline V lookup: CDR1 MNHGY, CDR2 SAAAGT. V shed 6 bases and J shed 7 bases, with 15 bases lying between them.

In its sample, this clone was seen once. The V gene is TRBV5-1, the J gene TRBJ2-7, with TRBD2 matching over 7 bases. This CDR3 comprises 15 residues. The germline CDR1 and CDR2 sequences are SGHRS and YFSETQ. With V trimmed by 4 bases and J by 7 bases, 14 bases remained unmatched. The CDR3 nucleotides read TGCGCCAGCAGCCTGCGAAGCGGGGTGCTCGGGGAGCAGTACTTC. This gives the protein CASSLRSGVLGEQYF.

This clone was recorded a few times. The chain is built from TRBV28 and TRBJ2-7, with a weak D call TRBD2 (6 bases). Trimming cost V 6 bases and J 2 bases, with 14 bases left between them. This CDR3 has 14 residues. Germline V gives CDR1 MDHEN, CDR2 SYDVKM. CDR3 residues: CASSPRRGPYEQYF. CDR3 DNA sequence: TGTGCCAGCAGCCCTCGGAGGGGTCCCTACGAGCAGTACTTC.